A single sample is the source of the 28 T cell receptor beta chains below, sequenced in a study of shared clonotypes between healthy human individuals. Generated by immunoSEQ multiplex PCR, the TCRdb table keeps only in-frame clones and is missing some. The table includes about 2.4 million clones, approximately 94% detected once. Sequenced sample: naive CD4+ T cells from PBMCs. Subset defined: CD45RA+ positively selected. All receptors derive from a man in his late teens or twenties in good health. Some clones in this sample may be carry-over from other donors' samples.

This chain joins TRBV9 and TRBJ1-4; no reliable D call. Trimming pared 2 bases from V and 4 bases from J, leaving 12 bases between. The CDR3 is made up of 15 amino acids. CDR1 and CDR2 from the germline V gene are SGDLS and YYNGEE. The CDR3 DNA sequence: TGTGCCAGCAGCGTCTCGTTGGCTAGTAATGAAAAACTGTTTTTT. Its translation: CASSVSLASNEKLFF.

The J gene is TRBJ1-4, the V gene TRBV29-1, with D perhaps TRBD1 (5 bases). The CDR3 has 13 amino acids. The germline V and J ends were trimmed by 8 bases and 8 bases, with 18 bases remaining between them. Per germline, CDR1 SQVTM and CDR2 ANQGSEA. CDR3 DNA: TGCAGCCTGACTAGGACAAGGGACGAAAAACTGTTTTTT. It is translated as CSLTRTRDEKLFF. Full variable domain (remainder filled in from reference TRBV29-1 and TRBJ1-4): SAVISQKPSRDICQRGTSLTIQCQVDSQVTMMFWYRQQPGQSLTLIATANQGSEATYESGFVIDKFPISRPNLTFSTLTVSNMSPEDSSIYLCSLTRTRDEKLFFGSGTQLSVL.

The V call is TRBV29-1, the J call TRBJ2-7; 10 bases match TRBD2. The CDR3 consists of 15 residues. The germline V gene has CDR1 SQVTM and CDR2 ANQGSEA. V trimming: 5 bases; J trimming: 2 bases; junction bases outside the gene matches: 9. The CDR3 region is CSVSTGTSETYEQYF. The CDR3, as DNA: TGCAGCGTTAGTACCGGGACTAGCGAGACCTACGAGCAGTACTTC.

CDR3 nucleotides: TGTGCCAGCTCACCCGATTTAGAGGGCCATGAAAAACTGTTTTTT. Its translation: CASSPDLEGHEKLFF. V usage is TRBV18 and J usage is TRBJ1-4; no definite D call. Trimming took 3 bases from V and 6 from J, leaving 14 bases between them. The CDR3 loop spans 15 amino acids. Germline values: CDR1 KGHSH, CDR2 LQKENI.

This clone was counted between two and nine times. The V call is TRBV7-9, the J call TRBJ1-1; D might be TRBD1 (5 bases). The V end was cut by 1 base, the J end by 8 bases, with 11 bases between. The germline CDR1 and CDR2 sequences are SEHNR and FQNEAQ (reference sequence). The CDR3 covers 13 residues. CDR3 coding DNA: TGTGCCAGCAGCTTAGGGCAGGGATGGGAAGCTTTCTTT. Protein product: CASSLGQGWEAFF.

The chain uses TRBV7-3 and TRBJ2-4; 10 nucleotides align to TRBD2. The CDR3 has 16 amino acids. With 2 bases clipped from V and 6 bases from J, the junction kept 7 bases outside the gene matches. Germline V gives CDR1 SGHTA, CDR2 FQGTGA. The chain's CDR3 is CASSLGRAGGVNIQYF. The CDR3 DNA sequence: TGTGCCAGCAGCTTAGGTCGAGCGGGAGGGGTAAACATTCAGTACTTC.

The J gene is TRBJ2-3, the V gene TRBV6-5; D call uncertain. This CDR3 comprises 14 residues. V was shortened by 0 bases and J by 2 bases, with 6 bases between the two germline ends. From germline, CDR1 is MNHEY and CDR2 SVGAGI. CDR3 sequence: CASSYSRFTDTQYF. The DNA of the CDR3 is TGTGCCAGCAGTTACTCGAGGTTCACAGATACGCAGTATTTT.

Comment on this clone: Other DNA sequences in the same sample also yield this CDR3. The chain joins TRBV5-1 to TRBJ2-7; 7 bases map to TRBD1. The germline V gene encodes CDR1 SGHRS and CDR2 YFSETQ. J lost 3 bases, V lost 2 bases, and 5 bases had no gene match. The CDR3 totals 14 residues. CDR3 coding DNA: TGCGCCAGCAGCTTATCCGGGGACAGCTACGAGCAGTACTTC. Translation gives CASSLSGDSYEQYF.

V gene TRBV5-1 combines with J gene TRBJ1-5; D unresolved. The germline CDR1 and CDR2 sequences are SGHRS and YFSETQ. The V gene lost 4 bases and the J gene lost 5 bases, with 22 bases spanning the gap. The CDR3 runs to 17 residues. The CDR3 DNA reads TGCGCCAGCAGCGCGGTCCCTTTGGGCCCAGGCGATCAGCCCCAGCATTTT. Translated: CASSAVPLGPGDQPQHF.

J is TRBJ2-2 and V is TRBV28, with 10 bases identical to TRBD2. Germline V gene lookup returns CDR1 MDHEN and CDR2 SYDVKM. The V and J ends lost 5 bases and 6 bases, in that order; junction bases with no gene match: 9. The CDR3 contains 16 residues. CDR3 nucleotide sequence: TGTGCCAGCAGTAGTGTGGGGCTAGCGGGAGCCGGGGAGCTGTTTTTT. It codes for CASSSVGLAGAGELFF.

This chain connects TRBV29-1 to TRBJ2-5, with 11 bases fitting TRBD1. The CDR3 totals 16 residues. The germline CDR1 and CDR2 sequences are SQVTM and ANQGSEA. J was trimmed by 1 base and V by 6 bases; bases with no gene match: 10. CDR3: CSVAPGQGGIQETQYF. DNA for the CDR3: TGCAGCGTAGCGCCGGGACAGGGGGGAATCCAAGAGACCCAGTACTTC. Looking up the rest from reference TRBV29-1 and TRBJ2-5 gives the full variable domain: SAVISQKPSRDICQRGTSLTIQCQVDSQVTMMFWYRQQPGQSLTLIATANQGSEATYESGFVIDKFPISRPNLTFSTLTVSNMSPEDSSIYLCSVAPGQGGIQETQYFGPGTRLLVL.

The genes are TRBV9 and TRBJ1-1; 8 nucleotides line up with TRBD1. Germline V gene sequence: CDR1 SGDLS, CDR2 YYNGEE. J was trimmed by 4 bases and V by 4 bases; bases with no gene match: 9. CDR3 length: 15 residues. CDR3 DNA: TGTGCCAGCAGCCCCCCCCAGGGGGCCGGCACTGAAGCTTTCTTT. This sequence encodes CASSPPQGAGTEAFF.

The chain combines TRBV10-3 with TRBJ1-2; TRBD1 aligns across 7 bases. V shed 10 bases and J 8 bases; nucleotides not matched to a gene: 7. This CDR3 has 11 amino acids. Germline CDR1 is ENHRY and CDR2 is SYGVKD. The CDR3 protein is CANGQAGGYTF. CDR3 bases: TGTGCCAACGGACAGGCCGGCGGCTACACCTTC.

V is TRBV14 and J is TRBJ1-2; D gene uncertain. The length of the CDR3 is 13 residues. Trimming stripped 4 bases from V and 3 bases from J, with 9 bases between. Germline loops: CDR1 SGHDN, CDR2 FVKESK. The CDR3 loop is CASSPRTYYGYTF. The CDR3 DNA is TGTGCCAGCAGCCCCCGGACGTACTATGGCTACACCTTC.

The V call is TRBV6-6, the J call TRBJ2-5; D is perhaps TRBD1 (5 bases). The germline V and J ends were trimmed by 0 bases and 4 bases, with 6 bases remaining between them. This CDR3 has 13 residues. CDR1 and CDR2 from the germline V gene are MNHNY and SVGAGI (reference sequence). This CDR3 reads CASSYSGAETQYF. CDR3 sequence (DNA): TGTGCCAGCAGTTACTCTGGGGCAGAGACCCAGTACTTC.

V usage is TRBV19 and J usage is TRBJ1-4, with 10 bases lining up with TRBD1. V trimming: 4 bases; J trimming: 9 bases; junction bases outside the gene matches: 11. Germline V gene sequence: CDR1 LNHDA, CDR2 SQIVND (reference sequence). The CDR3 loop spans 16 amino acids. This CDR3 is CASSRKGTGVDQKLFF. CDR3 in DNA: TGTGCCAGTAGTAGAAAAGGGACAGGGGTCGATCAAAAACTGTTTTTT.

The genes are TRBV11-2 and TRBJ2-7; unclear D gene. V dropped 1 base and J dropped 3 bases, with 10 bases sitting between them. The CDR3 spans 14 residues. The germline V gene encodes CDR1 SGHAT and CDR2 FQNNGV. The CDR3 DNA sequence: TGTGCCAGCAGCTTAGGACACCAGCTCTACGAGCAGTACTTC. Encoded protein: CASSLGHQLYEQYF. Drawing the rest from reference TRBV11-2 and TRBJ2-7, the complete variable domain is EAGVAQSPRYKIIEKRQSVAFWCNPISGHATLYWYQQILGQGPKLLIQFQNNGVVDDSQLPKDRFSAERLKGVDSTLKIQPAKLEDSAVYLCASSLGHQLYEQYFGPGTRLTVT.

V is TRBV7-8 and J is TRBJ2-3; 10 nucleotides line up with TRBD2. Per germline, CDR1 SGHVS and CDR2 FQNEAQ. The CDR3 sequence is 18 residues long. V dropped 5 bases and J dropped 6; count of bases not matched to a gene: 17. In nucleotides, the CDR3 is TGTGCCAGCAGCCCAGCTCAGACTAGCGGGCATTGGGTGGATACGCAGTATTTT. Its protein is CASSPAQTSGHWVDTQYF. Supplemented by reference TRBV7-8 and TRBJ2-3, the full variable domain reads GAGVSQSPRYKVAKRGQDVALRCDPISGHVSLFWYQQALGQGPEFLTYFQNEAQLDKSGLPSDRFFAERPEGSVSTLKIQRTQQEDSAVYLCASSPAQTSGHWVDTQYFGPGTRLTVL.

The CDR3 sequence is CAWRKRGLAGGEQFF. The CDR3 DNA follows: TGTGCCTGGAGAAAGAGGGGACTAGCGGGAGGGGAGCAGTTCTTC. This chain uses TRBV30 with TRBJ2-1; 16 bases agree with TRBD2. V was clipped by 3 bases and J by 10 bases; unmatched bases: 6. The CDR3 sequence is 15 residues long. Germline V gene sequence: CDR1 GTSNPN, CDR2 SVGIG (reference sequence).

The chain joins TRBV20-1 to TRBJ1-2; D ambiguous. The V and J ends lost 8 bases and 7 bases respectively, with 14 bases between them. The CDR3 consists of 11 residues. Germline V gives CDR1 DFQATT, CDR2 SNEGSKA (reference sequence). The CDR3 coding sequence is TGCAGTCCCCATAGATTCTCTGGCTACACCTTC. It yields the protein CSPHRFSGYTF.

The chain employs TRBV29-1 and TRBJ2-7, with a weak D call TRBD2 (5 bases). V lost 8 bases and J 0 bases, leaving 14 bases between the germline ends. The CDR3 loop spans 13 amino acids. Germline assignment: CDR1 SQVTM and CDR2 ANQGSEA. CDR3 nucleotides: TGCAGCATCAGGAGGTCTGGCTCCTACGAGCAGTACTTC. It translates to CSIRRSGSYEQYF.

The rearrangement joins TRBV6-5 to TRBJ1-1; D is uncertain. Trimming took off 8 bases at V and 5 bases at J, with 12 bases between the two ends. The CDR3 contains 12 residues. The germline gives CDR1 MNHEY, CDR2 SVGAGI. The CDR3 nucleotides read TGTGCCAGCGGCAAGGTGGGGACTGAAGCTTTCTTT. It is translated as CASGKVGTEAFF.

This clone was detected only once. The chain carries TRBV28 and TRBJ1-5; D is perhaps TRBD1 (5 bases). The CDR3 totals 17 residues. Germline lookup yields CDR1 MDHEN and CDR2 SYDVKM. The V gene lost 3 bases and the J gene lost 1 base, with 16 bases spanning the gap. CDR3: CASSFANFWGSNQPQHF. CDR3 DNA: TGTGCCAGCAGTTTTGCTAATTTCTGGGGGAGCAATCAGCCCCAGCATTTT.

V gene TRBV28 combines with J gene TRBJ1-5, with D tentatively TRBD1 (6 bases). The CDR3 is 15 residues long. The germline V gene encodes CDR1 MDHEN and CDR2 SYDVKM. V shed 5 bases and J shed 6 bases, with 17 bases lying between them. The CDR3 DNA is TGTGCCAGCAGTCCACAAAGGGGGGTCGGTCAGCCCCAGCATTTT. Its translation: CASSPQRGVGQPQHF.

This chain joins TRBV5-1 and TRBJ2-2; tentatively, D is TRBD1 or TRBD2 (5 bases each). Germline lookup yields CDR1 SGHRS and CDR2 YFSETQ. The CDR3 is 15 amino acids. The V and J ends lost 0 bases and 7 bases respectively, with 13 bases between them. The CDR3 DNA follows: TGCGCCAGCAGCTTGGTTTCCGGGGCTGGCGGGGAGCTGTTTTTT. Protein product: CASSLVSGAGGELFF.

This clone was recorded a few times. This chain connects TRBV10-2 to TRBJ1-1; possible D gene TRBD1, 6 bases. V was pared by 8 bases and J by 10 bases, with 14 bases between. This CDR3 has 11 amino acids. CDR1 WSHSY and CDR2 SAAADI come from the germline V gene. This CDR3 is CASRTGARAFF. The CDR3 DNA reads TGCGCCAGCCGCACGGGGGCCCGAGCTTTCTTT.

This sequence joins TRBV5-1 and TRBJ1-2; D is perhaps TRBD1 (5 bases). The germline V gene encodes CDR1 SGHRS and CDR2 YFSETQ. The CDR3 runs 11 residues. Trimming removed 8 bases from V and 4 bases from J, with 9 bases in between. Here the CDR3 DNA reads TGCGCCAGTAACAGGAGCTATGGCTACACCTTC. This translates into CASNRSYGYTF. Full variable domain (remainder filled in from reference TRBV5-1 and TRBJ1-2): KAGVTQTPRYLIKTRGQQVTLSCSPISGHRSVSWYQQTPGQGLQFLFEYFSETQRNKGNFPGRFSGRQFSNSRSEMNVSTLELGDSALYLCASNRSYGYTFGSGTRLTVV.

The gene calls are TRBV5-1 and TRBJ1-1, with 7 bases identical to TRBD1. CDR3 length: 13 residues. After removal of 0 bases from V and 11 bases from J, the junction contained 7 bases not matched to a gene. Germline V CDR1 and CDR2: SGHRS, YFSETQ. The CDR3 region is CASSLEGVRGAFF. CDR3 sequence (DNA): TGCGCCAGCAGCTTGGAAGGGGTCAGGGGGGCTTTCTTT.